These 3 T cell receptor beta chains originate from one sample sequenced in a study of cytomegalovirus exposure and HLA in healthy donors. PCR employed 60 Vbeta and 13 Jbeta primers. Sequencing was performed with immunoSEQ multiplex PCR; in TCRdb, only in-frame clones are kept and a portion is missing. The repertoire consists of around 58,000 clones, with 77% occurring once and the leading ten covering more than 2.5%. The material sequenced was PBMCs. Receptor source: a female donor in good health and CMV-seronegative.

This clone was detected only a few times. The V gene is TRBV6-4, the J gene TRBJ2-1; 10 nucleotides agree with TRBD2. The CDR3 sequence is 15 residues long. The junction had 8 bases not matched to a gene; V was cut back by 5 bases and J by 7 bases. The germline V gene has CDR1 MRHNA and CDR2 SNTAGT. The chain's CDR3 is CASSMSGGAVNEQFF. The CDR3 region has the DNA TGTGCCAGCAGTATGAGCGGGGGGGCCGTAAATGAGCAGTTCTTC.

This rearrangement joins TRBV10-3 to TRBJ2-1, with D maybe TRBD1 (6 bases). The V gene lost 6 bases and the J gene lost 5 bases, with 11 bases spanning the gap. Germline V gene lookup returns CDR1 ENHRY and CDR2 SYGVKD. The CDR3 loop spans 13 amino acids. In DNA form, the CDR3 reads TGTGCCATCAGGACGGACAGCAACAATGAGCAGTTCTTC. Its protein is CAIRTDSNNEQFF.

The sample holds a few counts of this clone. This rearrangement joins TRBV28 to TRBJ1-1; the D gene is possibly TRBD1 (5 bases). Trimming removed 5 bases at V and 4 bases at J, with 14 bases between. This CDR3 spans 14 amino acids. CDR1 is MDHEN, CDR2 SYDVKM, per germline. The CDR3 DNA reads as TGTGCCAGCAGTCCTATCATGGGGGGCACTGAAGCTTTCTTT. Amino acid sequence: CASSPIMGGTEAFF.